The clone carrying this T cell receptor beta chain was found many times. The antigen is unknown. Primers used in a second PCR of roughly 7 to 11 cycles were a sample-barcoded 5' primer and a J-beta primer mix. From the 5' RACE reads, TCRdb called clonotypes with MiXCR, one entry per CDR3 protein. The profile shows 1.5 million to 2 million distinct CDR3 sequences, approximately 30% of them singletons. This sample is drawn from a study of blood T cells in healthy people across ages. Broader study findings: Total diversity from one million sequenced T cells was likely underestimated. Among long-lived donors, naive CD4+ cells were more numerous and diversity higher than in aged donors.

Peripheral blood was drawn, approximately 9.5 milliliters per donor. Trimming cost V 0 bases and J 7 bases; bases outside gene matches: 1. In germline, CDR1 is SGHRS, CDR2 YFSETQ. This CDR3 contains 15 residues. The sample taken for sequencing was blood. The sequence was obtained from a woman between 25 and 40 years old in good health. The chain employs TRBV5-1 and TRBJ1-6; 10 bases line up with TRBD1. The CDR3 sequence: CASSLATGGNSPLHF. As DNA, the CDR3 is TGCGCCAGCAGCTTGGCGACAGGGGGCAATTCACCCCTCCACTTT.